The rows below give T cell receptor beta chains drawn from one sample of a study of cytomegalovirus exposure and HLA in healthy donors. Data came from immunoSEQ multiplex PCR; TCRdb stores just in-frame clones and leaves some out. Of a few hundred thousand clones in the sample, more than 60% were seen once. Sample: PBMCs. All receptors derive from a woman aged 55-70 years in good health and CMV-seropositive. CDR3s include the opening cysteine and the closing phenylalanine or tryptophan. The D gene is left open where the match is weak. Size is omitted from some rows. Given values are once, few, many or a class for expanded clones.

v_call: TRBV4-1
d_call: TRBD1
clone_size: NA
j_call: TRBJ1-5
cdr3_nt: TGCGCCAGCAGCTTCCGGACAGGGGGAGCTTATAGCAATCAGCCCCAGCATTTT
cdr3_aa: CASSFRTGGAYSNQPQHF

v_call: TRBV6-1
d_call: NA
clone_size: NA
j_call: TRBJ2-7
cdr3_nt: TGTGCCAGCAGTCCTGACACAAACACCTACGAGCAGTACTTC
cdr3_aa: CASSPDTNTYEQYF

v_call: TRBV27
d_call: TRBD1
clone_size: NA
j_call: TRBJ1-1
cdr3_nt: TGTGCCAGCAGTTGGACAGGGGGCGTTGGAGCTTTCTTT
cdr3_aa: CASSWTGGVGAFF

v_call: TRBV19
d_call: NA
clone_size: NA
j_call: TRBJ1-5
cdr3_nt: TGTGCCAGTAGTAAAACAGGGAGGGATCAGCCCCAGCATTTT
cdr3_aa: CASSKTGRDQPQHF

v_call: TRBV4-1
d_call: NA
clone_size: NA
j_call: TRBJ2-2
cdr3_nt: TGCGCCAGCAGCCACCCAACAGGGACCGGGGAGCTGTTTTTT
cdr3_aa: CASSHPTGTGELFF

v_call: TRBV5-1
d_call: TRBD1
clone_size: NA
j_call: TRBJ1-2
cdr3_nt: TGCGCCAGCAGCTTGGATCAGGGGGGCTATGGCTACACCTTC
cdr3_aa: CASSLDQGGYGYTF

v_call: TRBV5-6
d_call: NA
clone_size: NA
j_call: TRBJ2-1
cdr3_nt: TGTGCCAGCAGCTTGCTTGAGGGCGAGCAGTTCTTC
cdr3_aa: CASSLLEGEQFF

v_call: TRBV15
d_call: TRBD1
clone_size: NA
j_call: TRBJ2-1
cdr3_nt: TGTGCCACCAGCAGAGATTGGGACAGGGTGAATGAGCAGTTCTTC
cdr3_aa: CATSRDWDRVNEQFF

v_call: TRBV6-5
d_call: NA
clone_size: NA
j_call: TRBJ2-7
cdr3_nt: TGTGCCAGCAGTTACCAGGGGCCCTCCTACGAGCAGTACTTC
cdr3_aa: CASSYQGPSYEQYF

v_call: TRBV4-2
d_call: TRBD2
clone_size: NA
j_call: TRBJ2-1
cdr3_nt: TGTGCCAGCAGCCAAGCTAGCGGGGGCGACCCCGAGCAGTTCTTC
cdr3_aa: CASSQASGGDPEQFF

v_call: TRBV5-1
d_call: TRBD2
clone_size: NA
j_call: TRBJ2-3
cdr3_nt: TGCGCCAGCAGCTCGAGGGCGGGAGGGGGTAGCGGCACAGATACGCAGTATTTT
cdr3_aa: CASSSRAGGGSGTDTQYF

v_call: TRBV5-1
d_call: TRBD2
clone_size: NA
j_call: TRBJ2-1
cdr3_nt: TGCGCCAGCAGCCCACCGGGACTAGCCTTCCAGGAGCAGTTCTTC
cdr3_aa: CASSPPGLAFQEQFF

v_call: TRBV5-4
d_call: NA
clone_size: NA
j_call: TRBJ1-1
cdr3_nt: TGTGCCAGCAGCACTTCCGACAGGAAAAACACTGAAGCTTTCTTT
cdr3_aa: CASSTSDRKNTEAFF

v_call: TRBV6-4
d_call: TRBD1
clone_size: few
j_call: TRBJ2-2
cdr3_nt: TGTGCCAGCAGTGACCGTCCCCGGACAGGGTGGGCCACCGGGGAGCTGTTTTTT
cdr3_aa: CASSDRPRTGWATGELFF

v_call: TRBV7-3
d_call: TRBD1
clone_size: NA
j_call: TRBJ2-7
cdr3_nt: TGTGCCAGCAGCCTAGACAGGGAAGGGGAGCAGTACTTC
cdr3_aa: CASSLDREGEQYF

v_call: TRBV7-9
d_call: NA
clone_size: few
j_call: TRBJ2-1
cdr3_nt: TGTGCCAGCAGCTTAGCTGCGGGAACCTACAATGAGCAGTTCTTC
cdr3_aa: CASSLAAGTYNEQFF

v_call: TRBV25-1
d_call: NA
clone_size: few
j_call: TRBJ1-2
cdr3_nt: TGTGCCAGCAGTGAATATAGCAACAAGGGCTACACCTTC
cdr3_aa: CASSEYSNKGYTF

v_call: TRBV7-2
d_call: TRBD1
clone_size: NA
j_call: TRBJ1-1
cdr3_nt: TGTGCCAGCAGCCCCAGACAGGGAGCACTGACTGAAGCTTTCTTT
cdr3_aa: CASSPRQGALTEAFF

v_call: TRBV7-2
d_call: TRBD2
clone_size: NA
j_call: TRBJ2-1
cdr3_nt: TGTGCCAGCAGCTTCGGCGGGGGGCCCTACAATGAGCAGTTCTTC
cdr3_aa: CASSFGGGPYNEQFF

v_call: TRBV15
d_call: TRBD1
clone_size: once
j_call: TRBJ2-1
cdr3_nt: TGTGCCACCAGCAGGGGACAGTACAATGAGCAGTTCTTC
cdr3_aa: CATSRGQYNEQFF

v_call: TRBV4-1
d_call: TRBD1
clone_size: NA
j_call: TRBJ1-2
cdr3_nt: TGCGCCAGCAGCCAGAGAGACAGGGGTCGCGTCTATGGCTACACCTTC
cdr3_aa: CASSQRDRGRVYGYTF

v_call: TRBV7-9
d_call: NA
clone_size: few
j_call: TRBJ2-1
cdr3_nt: TGTGCCAGCAGCTTACAGGGCCCGGGTGAGCAGTTCTTC
cdr3_aa: CASSLQGPGEQFF